Shown below are 22 T cell receptor beta chains from a single sample sequenced in a study of graft-versus-host responses after intestinal transplantation. Produced via immunoSEQ multiplex PCR; TCRdb's table is partial and in-frame only. The top ten clones hold 0.16% of a sample with under 150,000 clones, over 85% of them seen once. Their antigens are not known. The sample consisted of unstimulated CD4+ T cells sorted from spleen or lymph node cells, taken before intestinal transplant. Receptors were obtained from a human donor who received an intestinal transplant.

The chain recombines TRBV7-9 with TRBJ2-7; D is uncertain. The germline CDR1 and CDR2 sequences are SEHNR and FQNEAQ (reference sequence). Trimming stripped 0 bases from V and 4 bases from J, with 10 bases between. The CDR3 loop spans 14 amino acids. In DNA, the CDR3 is TGTGCCAGCAGCTTAGCGTCGGCAGGATACGAGCAGTACTTC. The encoded protein is CASSLASAGYEQYF.

The rearrangement uses TRBV6-1 and TRBJ1-3, with D possibly TRBD1 on 5 matching bases. In germline, CDR1 is MNHNS, CDR2 SASEGT. Trimming cost V 5 bases and J 0 bases, with 11 bases left between them. The CDR3 is made up of 15 amino acids. This chain's CDR3 is CASSLGTLSGNTIYF. DNA for the CDR3: TGTGCCAGCAGTTTAGGGACCCTCTCTGGAAACACCATATATTTT.

The J gene is TRBJ1-2, the V gene TRBV7-9; D is possibly TRBD1 (5 bases). The CDR3 runs to 15 residues. Trimming took off 5 bases at V and 4 bases at J, with 17 bases between the two ends. Germline-derived CDR1 and CDR2 are SEHNR and FQNEAQ (reference sequence). The CDR3: CASSPRADTVYGYTF. The CDR3 DNA reads TGTGCCAGCAGCCCCCGGGCGGACACGGTCTATGGCTACACCTTC.

This clone has more than one count but fewer than ten. The CDR3 spells CASSSGGKLFF. Here the CDR3 DNA reads TGTGCCAGCAGCTCCGGGGGAAAACTGTTTTTT. The chain couples TRBV11-3 to TRBJ1-4; TRBD1 might be the D (5 bases). The germline gives CDR1 SGHNT, CDR2 YENEEA. V shed 4 bases and J shed 10 bases, with 7 bases lying between them. The CDR3 is made up of 11 amino acids.

The rearrangement joins TRBV10-3 to TRBJ2-3, with D possibly TRBD2 on 7 matching bases. Germline CDR1 and CDR2: ENHRY and SYGVKD. V was trimmed by 5 bases and J by 10 bases, leaving 13 bases between them. CDR3 length: 12 amino acids. The CDR3: CAISMEGGAQYF. Here the CDR3 DNA reads TGTGCCATCAGTATGGAGGGGGGGGCGCAGTATTTT.

This sequence joins TRBV5-5 and TRBJ1-2, with 8 bases matching TRBD1. The J segment lost 5 bases and the V segment lost 4 bases, leaving 7 bases of the junction unmatched. The CDR3 consists of 14 residues. Looked up from germline, CDR1 is SGHKS and CDR2 is YYEKEE (reference sequence). As DNA, the CDR3 is TGTGCCAGCAGCCCCGGACAGGGAGTTTATGGCTACACCTTC. It specifies CASSPGQGVYGYTF.

The rearrangement joins TRBV6-1 to TRBJ1-1; no firm D call. V lost 5 bases to trimming and J lost 1 base, with 8 bases between them. The CDR3 spans 13 residues. Germline assignment: CDR1 MNHNS and CDR2 SASEGT. The CDR3 DNA sequence: TGTGCCAGCAGTATACAGACGAACACTGAAGCTTTCTTT. This sequence encodes CASSIQTNTEAFF.

The chain is built from TRBV12-2 and TRBJ1-4; TRBD1, the D gene given by the table, was not confirmed from the DNA. TRBV12-2 is labeled a pseudogene. The CDR3 sequence is 16 residues long. CDR3 nucleotide sequence: TGTGCAAGTCGCTTGGACAGGGATTCAACTAATGAAAAACTGTTTTTT. Encoded protein: CASRLDRDSTNEKLFF.

This chain joins TRBV11-2 and TRBJ2-2; D call uncertain. The V end lost 1 base, the J end lost 0 bases, and 6 bases lay between the germline ends. There are 15 residues in the CDR3. The V gene's germline CDR1 is SGHAT and CDR2 FQNNGV. The CDR3 DNA is TGTGCCAGCAGCTTAGTCAGCACGAACACCGGGGAGCTGTTTTTT. Encoded protein: CASSLVSTNTGELFF.

This clone was picked up one time. The chain is built from TRBV28 and TRBJ2-3; D is unresolved. This CDR3 has 15 amino acids. Trimming cost V 7 bases and J 2 bases, with 16 bases left between them. CDR1 and CDR2 (germline): MDHEN, SYDVKM. The chain's CDR3 is CASIPPRGFTDTQYF. The CDR3 nucleotides are TGTGCCAGCATTCCCCCCCGTGGCTTCACAGATACGCAGTATTTT.

This chain uses TRBV6-1 with TRBJ1-3; D is uncertain. Per germline, CDR1 MNHNS and CDR2 SASEGT. The V end was cut by 8 bases, the J end by 4 bases, with 18 bases between. The length of the CDR3 is 15 residues. Here the CDR3 DNA reads TGTGCCAGCTCCTCTCACCCCCGCGGGGGAAACACCATATATTTT. Translating gives CASSSHPRGGNTIYF.

DNA of the CDR3: TGTGCCAGCAGCTTGAATCCCTCGGGGGATACGCAGTATTTT. Its translation: CASSLNPSGDTQYF. This chain joins TRBV5-4 and TRBJ2-3; tentatively, D is TRBD2 (5 bases). The CDR3 is 14 amino acids. CDR1 and CDR2 (germline): SGHNT, YYREEE (reference sequence). V lost 1 base to trimming and J lost 6 bases, with 12 bases between them. Based on the CDR3 plus reference TRBV5-4 and TRBJ2-3, the full variable domain is ETGVTQSPTHLIKTRGQQVTLRCSSQSGHNTVSWYQQALGQGPQFIFQYYREEENGRGNFPPRFSGLQFPNYSSELNVNALELDDSALYLCASSLNPSGDTQYFGPGTRLTVL.

This clone was found once. The chain carries TRBV18 and TRBJ1-2; D not certain. The length of the CDR3 is 14 residues. The germline V and J ends were trimmed by 0 bases and 6 bases, with 11 bases remaining between them. Germline lookup yields CDR1 KGHSH and CDR2 LQKENI. In DNA, the CDR3 is TGTGCCAGCTCACCACCCGGTCGGGGAAATGGCTACACCTTC. Translation: CASSPPGRGNGYTF.

The chain is built from TRBV20-1 and TRBJ1-2, with D hard to call. V was pared by 0 bases and J by 8 bases, with 7 bases between. The CDR3 loop spans 11 amino acids. Germline V CDR1 and CDR2: DFQATT, SNEGSKA (reference sequence). The CDR3 DNA reads TGCAGTGCTAGAGATGATCTCGGCTACACCTTC. Amino acid sequence: CSARDDLGYTF.

This sequence joins TRBV2 and TRBJ1-1; TRBD1 matches 7 bases. There are 12 residues in the CDR3. The V segment lost 8 bases and the J segment 2 bases; nucleotides outside the gene matches: 2. The V gene's germline CDR1 is SNHLY and CDR2 FYNNEI. CDR3 protein: CASGTVNTEAFF. DNA of the CDR3: TGTGCCAGCGGGACAGTAAACACTGAAGCTTTCTTT.

This clone is a singleton in its sample. V gene TRBV5-1 combines with J gene TRBJ1-4; a weak D match, TRBD1 (6 bases). The length of the CDR3 is 15 residues. The germline V and J ends were trimmed by 4 bases and 7 bases, with 17 bases remaining between them. Germline CDR1 SGHRS, CDR2 YFSETQ. The CDR3 nucleotides read TGCGCCAGCAGCCCAACACAGGGATCCGGTGAAAAACTGTTTTTT. Amino acids: CASSPTQGSGEKLFF.

The chain recombines TRBV5-6 with TRBJ1-6; perhaps TRBD1 as D (6 bases). V was trimmed by 0 bases and J by 7 bases, leaving 11 bases between them. The germline V gene has CDR1 SGHDT and CDR2 YYEEEE. The CDR3 sequence is 15 residues long. CDR3 in amino acids: CASSLVDRWNSPLHF. Here the CDR3 DNA reads TGTGCCAGCAGCTTGGTCGACAGGTGGAATTCACCCCTCCACTTT. The whole variable domain, filled in from reference TRBV5-6 and TRBJ1-6, reads DAGVTQSPTHLIKTRGQQVTLRCSPKSGHDTVSWYQQALGQGPQFIFQYYEEEERQRGNFPDRFSGHQFPNYSSELNVNALLLGDSALYLCASSLVDRWNSPLHFGNGTRLTVT.

The chain joins TRBV6-6 to TRBJ2-5; 9 bases are shared with TRBD1. Germline V lookup: CDR1 MNHNY, CDR2 SVGAGI (reference sequence). Trimming cost V 1 base and J 2 bases; bases outside gene matches: 5. CDR3 length: 16 amino acids. The CDR3 is CASSYWRQGVQETQYF. As DNA, the CDR3 is TGTGCCAGCAGTTACTGGAGACAGGGGGTTCAAGAGACCCAGTACTTC.

This chain uses TRBV7-6 with TRBJ1-4, with D possibly matching TRBD1 (5 bases). From germline, CDR1 is SGHVS and CDR2 FNYEAQ. Trimming shortened V by 1 base and J by 1 base, and 10 bases separated the two germline ends. There are 16 residues in the CDR3. The CDR3 bases are TGTGCCAGCAGCTTAGATCCAAGGGGAACTAATGAAAAACTGTTTTTT. It yields the protein CASSLDPRGTNEKLFF.

The gene calls are TRBV6-6 and TRBJ1-5; no firm D call. The CDR3 has 14 amino acids. V dropped 0 bases and J dropped 7 bases, with 10 bases sitting between them. CDR1 and CDR2 (germline): MNHNY, SVGAGI (reference sequence). This chain's CDR3 is CASSYSHAAQPQHF. Here the CDR3 DNA reads TGTGCCAGCAGTTACTCCCACGCGGCGCAGCCCCAGCATTTT.

The rearrangement links TRBV5-5 to TRBJ1-4; D uncertain. V dropped 0 bases and J dropped 8 bases, with 5 bases sitting between them. The CDR3 loop spans 12 amino acids. The germline gives CDR1 SGHKS, CDR2 YYEKEE (reference sequence). CDR3 nucleotides: TGTGCCAGCAGCTTGGACCTCGAAAAACTGTTTTTT. Protein: CASSLDLEKLFF.

This clone appeared once. V usage is TRBV7-2 and J usage is TRBJ1-2; no clear D. The V gene lost 7 bases and the J gene lost 4 bases, with 13 bases spanning the gap. CDR1 and CDR2 (germline): SGHTA, FQGNSA. This CDR3 has 13 residues. The CDR3 coding sequence is TGTGCCAGCACCCACCAGGCTGGCTATGGCTACACCTTC. Its protein is CASTHQAGYGYTF.